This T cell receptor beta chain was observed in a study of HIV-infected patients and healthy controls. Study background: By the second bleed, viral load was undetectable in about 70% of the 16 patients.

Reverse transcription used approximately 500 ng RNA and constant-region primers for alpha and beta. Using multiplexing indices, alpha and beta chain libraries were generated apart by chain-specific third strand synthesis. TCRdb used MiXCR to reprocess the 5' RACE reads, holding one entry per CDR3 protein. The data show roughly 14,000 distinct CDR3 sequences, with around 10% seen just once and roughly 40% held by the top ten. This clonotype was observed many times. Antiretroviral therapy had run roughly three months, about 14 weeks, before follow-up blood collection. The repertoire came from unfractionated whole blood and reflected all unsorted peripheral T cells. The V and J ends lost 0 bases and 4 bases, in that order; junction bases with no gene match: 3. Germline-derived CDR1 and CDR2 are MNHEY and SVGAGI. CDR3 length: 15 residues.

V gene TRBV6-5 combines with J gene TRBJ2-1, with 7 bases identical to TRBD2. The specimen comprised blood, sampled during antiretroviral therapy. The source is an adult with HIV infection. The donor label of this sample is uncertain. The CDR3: CASSYSSGPYNEQFF. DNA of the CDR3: TGTGCCAGCAGTTACTCTAGCGGGCCTTACAATGAGCAGTTCTTC.